This T cell receptor (beta chain) was recovered during a study of blood T cell repertoires in COVID-19. V dropped 6 bases and J dropped 0; count of bases not matched to a gene: 7. Germline V gives CDR1 LGHDT, CDR2 YNNKEL (reference sequence). This CDR3 region has 16 residues. The repertoire was sequenced with immunoSEQ multiplex PCR; TCRdb's copy has only in-frame clones and lacks some. In the table there are fewer than 60,000 clones, under 90% of which are singletons. This TCR was sampled from a man aged 55-75 years with acute or convalescent COVID-19. The rearrangement links TRBV3-1 (or the pseudogene TRBV3-2) to TRBJ1-3; TRBD1 matches at 8 bases. The sample taken for sequencing was peripheral blood. The CDR3 DNA is TGTGCCAGCAGGAAGACAGGGGTATCCTCTGGAAACACCATATATTTT. Its translation is CASRKTGVSSGNTIYF.